The entry that follows covers one TCR beta chain sequence. Its matching antigen is unknown. Germline assignment: CDR1 KGHSH and CDR2 LQKENI. The CDR3 runs 15 residues. Trimming cost V 3 bases and J 0 bases, with 9 bases left between them. About 2 micrograms of genomic DNA came from cryopreserved PBMCs for TCR beta libraries. Repertoires were generated with immunoSEQ multiplex PCR, while TCRdb's copy carries only in-frame clones and drops some. The repertoire holds under 300,000 clones, with 70% as singletons. This sample was included in a study of cytotoxic CD8 clonotypes in ibrutinib-treated CLL. Study-wide findings and caveats: The public clonotypes identified were infrequent and showed contraction or stability on treatment.

The chain carries TRBV18 and TRBJ2-1; D unclear. The clonotype was recovered from a human donor with chronic lymphocytic leukemia. The material was PBMCs, obtained after 24 months of ibrutinib treatment. The CDR3 DNA follows: TGTGCCAGCTCACCCGAGTTATACTCCTACAATGAGCAGTTCTTC. Residues: CASSPELYSYNEQFF.